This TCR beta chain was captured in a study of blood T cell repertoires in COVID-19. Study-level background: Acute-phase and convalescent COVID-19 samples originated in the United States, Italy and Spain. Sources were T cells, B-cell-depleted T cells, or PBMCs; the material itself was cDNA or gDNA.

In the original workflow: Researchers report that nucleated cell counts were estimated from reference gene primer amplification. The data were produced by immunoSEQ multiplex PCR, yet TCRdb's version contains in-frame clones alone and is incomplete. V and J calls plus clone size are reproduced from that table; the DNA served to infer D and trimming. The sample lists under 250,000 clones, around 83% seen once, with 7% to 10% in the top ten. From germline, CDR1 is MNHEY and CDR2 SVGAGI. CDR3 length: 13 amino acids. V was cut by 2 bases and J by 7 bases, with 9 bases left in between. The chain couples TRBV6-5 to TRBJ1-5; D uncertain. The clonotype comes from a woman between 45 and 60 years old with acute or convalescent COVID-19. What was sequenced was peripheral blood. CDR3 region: CASSYRRAQPQHF. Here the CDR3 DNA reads TGTGCCAGCAGTTACAGGAGGGCGCAGCCCCAGCATTTT.